Below are 9 T cell receptor beta chains sequenced from a single sample in a study of CD8 T cells in ankylosing spondylitis. Study-level results: Ankylosing spondylitis blood appeared to be characterized by a TCR beta motif of several highly homologous variants.

These receptors lack a known antigen. TCRdb redid the calling of the 5' RACE reads with MiXCR, one entry per CDR3 protein. The sample records hundreds of thousands of distinct CDR3 sequences, approximately 10% being singletons. Source material: blood, either unsorted or a sorted T cell fraction (not recorded which). These receptors originate from a male donor with ankylosing spondylitis.

This clonotype was seen a handful of times. The chain links TRBV5-1 to TRBJ2-1, with TRBD2 matching over 7 bases. The junction had 6 bases not matched to a gene; V was cut back by 4 bases and J by 5 bases. The CDR3 is 14 amino acids. The germline V gene encodes CDR1 SGHRS and CDR2 YFSETQ. In nucleotides, the CDR3 is TGCGCCAGCAGCCCTAGCGGAGCCAACAATGAGCAGTTCTTC. Residues: CASSPSGANNEQFF.

The rearrangement joins TRBV20-1 to TRBJ1-1; tentatively, D is TRBD1 (5 bases). Trimming removed 4 bases at V and 5 bases at J, with 17 bases between. CDR1 and CDR2 (germline): DFQATT, SNEGSKA (reference sequence). CDR3 length equals 14 residues. The CDR3 is CSANLPGVGTEAFF. In nucleotides, the CDR3 is TGCAGTGCTAACCTCCCGGGGGTTGGGACTGAAGCTTTCTTT.

At least ten counts were recorded for this clonotype. The V gene is TRBV12-3 or TRBV12-4, the J gene TRBJ2-3, with no clear D. Trimming pared 3 bases from V and 1 base from J, leaving 14 bases between. This CDR3 spans 16 amino acids. The CDR3 is CASSFQWGRGTDTQYF. CDR3 nucleotides: TGTGCCAGCAGTTTCCAGTGGGGAAGGGGCACAGATACGCAGTATTTT.

This chain uses TRBV5-1 with TRBJ2-1; D gene unclear. Germline CDR1 SGHRS, CDR2 YFSETQ. The CDR3 sequence is 15 residues long. Trimming took off 2 bases at V and 0 bases at J, with 9 bases between the two ends. The CDR3 region has the DNA TGCGCCAGCAGCTTCGAGATTTTCTCCTACAATGAGCAGTTCTTC. This encodes CASSFEIFSYNEQFF.

The chain combines TRBV10-3 with TRBJ2-7; TRBD1 agrees at 8 bases. The CDR3 runs 15 residues. V lost 4 bases and J lost 3; bases outside the gene matches: 8. Per germline, CDR1 ENHRY and CDR2 SYGVKD. CDR3: CAISARDRRIYEQYF. The CDR3 DNA is TGTGCCATCAGTGCCCGGGACAGGCGAATCTACGAGCAGTACTTC.

In this sample, this clonotype turned up a few times. The chain uses TRBV5-5 and TRBJ1-1, with no clear D. CDR1 is SGHKS and CDR2 is YYEKEE in the germline V gene (reference sequence). Between the trimmed V and J ends, which lost 5 bases and 1 base, there was a span of 12 bases. The CDR3 is 14 residues long. CDR3 DNA: TGTGCCAGCAGGACCGCAGCTGGGAACACTGAAGCTTTCTTT. It encodes CASRTAAGNTEAFF.

The chain recombines TRBV20-1 with TRBJ1-6, with unresolved D. CDR3 length: 13 amino acids. Germline V CDR1 and CDR2: DFQATT, SNEGSKA (reference sequence). V lost 6 bases to trimming and J lost 7 bases, with 13 bases between them. The CDR3: CSAKSDLNSPLHF. CDR3 bases: TGCAGTGCAAAGAGCGACCTCAATTCACCCCTCCACTTT.

This clonotype was found a few times. The gene calls are TRBV6-5 and TRBJ2-7, with D possibly being TRBD2 (6 bases). Trimming shortened V by 2 bases and J by 8 bases, and 19 bases separated the two germline ends. This CDR3 spans 15 amino acids. In germline, CDR1 is MNHEY, CDR2 SVGAGI. The DNA for the CDR3 is TGTGCCAGCAGTTACAGAGGACGGGAGTTGTCCAAGCAGTACTTC. Its translation: CASSYRGRELSKQYF.

This clonotype was observed a handful of times. The chain carries TRBV7-2 and TRBJ2-5; 8 bases are shared with TRBD1. V was clipped by 5 bases and J by 2 bases; unmatched bases: 4. Germline V lookup: CDR1 SGHTA, CDR2 FQGNSA. There are 14 residues in the CDR3. The CDR3 DNA reads as TGTGCCAGCAGCGTCCGACAGGGGCAAGAGACCCAGTACTTC. Translation gives CASSVRQGQETQYF.